This T cell receptor (beta chain) emerged from a study of cytomegalovirus exposure and HLA in healthy donors. CDR3 size: 14 residues. V shed 2 bases and J shed 3 bases, with 11 bases lying between them. CDR1 and CDR2 (germline): MNHNY, SVGAGI (reference sequence). In regard to this clone: Its antigen is as yet unknown.

General study findings and limits: The availability of immune exposure information extended only to CMV serostatus. Sequencing likely caused a cluster of highly shared sequence variants.

The PCR contained 60 Vbeta and 13 Jbeta primers. TCRdb keeps only in-frame clones here, not all; method: immunoSEQ multiplex PCR. The sample lists 150,000 to 250,000 clones, 79% seen once, with nearly 4.5% in the top ten. The sample consisted of PBMCs. The V gene is TRBV6-6, the J gene TRBJ2-7; D is possibly TRBD2 (6 bases). The source of this sequence is a woman aged 25-40 years in good health and CMV-seropositive. The CDR3 DNA reads as TGTGCCAGCAGTTACGAGGGAGGAGGCTACGAGCAGTACTTC. Its protein is CASSYEGGGYEQYF.